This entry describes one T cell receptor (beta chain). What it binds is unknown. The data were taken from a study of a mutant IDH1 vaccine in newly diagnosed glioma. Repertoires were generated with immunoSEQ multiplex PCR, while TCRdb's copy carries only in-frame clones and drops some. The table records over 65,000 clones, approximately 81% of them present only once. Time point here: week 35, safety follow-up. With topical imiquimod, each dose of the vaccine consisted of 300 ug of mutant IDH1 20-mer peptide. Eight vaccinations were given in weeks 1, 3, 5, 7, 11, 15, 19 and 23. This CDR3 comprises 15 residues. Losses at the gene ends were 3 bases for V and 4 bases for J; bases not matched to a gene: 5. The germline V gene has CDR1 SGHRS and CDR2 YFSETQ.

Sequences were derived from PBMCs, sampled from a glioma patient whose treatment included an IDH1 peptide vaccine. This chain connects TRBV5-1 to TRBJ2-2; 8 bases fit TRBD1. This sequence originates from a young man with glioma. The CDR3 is CASSSRTGRTGELFF. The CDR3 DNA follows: TGCGCCAGCAGCTCGCGGACAGGGCGCACCGGGGAGCTGTTTTTT.